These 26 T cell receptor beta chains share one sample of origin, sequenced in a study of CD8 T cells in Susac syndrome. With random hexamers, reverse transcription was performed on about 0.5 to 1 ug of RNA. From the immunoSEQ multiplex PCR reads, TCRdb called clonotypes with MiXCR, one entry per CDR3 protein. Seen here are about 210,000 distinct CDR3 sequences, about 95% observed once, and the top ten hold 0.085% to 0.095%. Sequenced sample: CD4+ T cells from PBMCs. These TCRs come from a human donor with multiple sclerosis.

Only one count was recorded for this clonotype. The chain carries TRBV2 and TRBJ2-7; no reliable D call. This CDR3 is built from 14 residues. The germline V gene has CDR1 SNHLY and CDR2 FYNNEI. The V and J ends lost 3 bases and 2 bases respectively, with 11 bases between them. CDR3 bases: TGTGCCAGCAGTGAGTTAGGGCCACCCTACGAGCAGTACTTC. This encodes CASSELGPPYEQYF.

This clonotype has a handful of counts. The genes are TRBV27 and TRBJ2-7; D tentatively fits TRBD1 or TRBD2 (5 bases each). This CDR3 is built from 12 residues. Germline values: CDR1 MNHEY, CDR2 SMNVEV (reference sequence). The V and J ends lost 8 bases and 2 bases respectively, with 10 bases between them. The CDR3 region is CASRDRAYEQYF. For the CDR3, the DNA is TGTGCCAGCCGGGACCGAGCCTACGAGCAGTACTTC.

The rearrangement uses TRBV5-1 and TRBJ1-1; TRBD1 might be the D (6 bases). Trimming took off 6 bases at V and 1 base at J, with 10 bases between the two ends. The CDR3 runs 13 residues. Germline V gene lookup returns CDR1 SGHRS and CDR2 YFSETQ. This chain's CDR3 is CASNPGQNTEAFF. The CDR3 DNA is TGCGCCAGCAACCCGGGACAGAACACTGAAGCTTTCTTT. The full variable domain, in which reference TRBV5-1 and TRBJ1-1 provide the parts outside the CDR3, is KAGVTQTPRYLIKTRGQQVTLSCSPISGHRSVSWYQQTPGQGLQFLFEYFSETQRNKGNFPGRFSGRQFSNSRSEMNVSTLELGDSALYLCASNPGQNTEAFFGQGTRLTVV.

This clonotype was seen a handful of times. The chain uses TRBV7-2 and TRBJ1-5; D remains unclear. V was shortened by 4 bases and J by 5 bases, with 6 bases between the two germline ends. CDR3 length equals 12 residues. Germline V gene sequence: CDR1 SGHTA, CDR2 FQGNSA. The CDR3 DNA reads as TGTGCCAGCAGCTGGTGGGATCAGCCCCAGCATTTT. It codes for CASSWWDQPQHF.

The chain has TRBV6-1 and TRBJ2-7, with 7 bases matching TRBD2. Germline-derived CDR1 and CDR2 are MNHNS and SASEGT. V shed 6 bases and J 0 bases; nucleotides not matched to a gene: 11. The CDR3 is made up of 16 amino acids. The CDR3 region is CASSRPRSSGSYEQYF. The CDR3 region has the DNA TGTGCCAGCAGCCGACCCCGATCTAGCGGCTCCTACGAGCAGTACTTC.

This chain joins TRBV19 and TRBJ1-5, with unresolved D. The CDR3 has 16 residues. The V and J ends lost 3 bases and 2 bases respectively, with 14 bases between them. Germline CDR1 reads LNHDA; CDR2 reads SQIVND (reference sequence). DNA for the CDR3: TGTGCCAGTAGTATCCGGCGAGCCGGGGGCAATCAGCCCCAGCATTTT. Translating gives CASSIRRAGGNQPQHF.

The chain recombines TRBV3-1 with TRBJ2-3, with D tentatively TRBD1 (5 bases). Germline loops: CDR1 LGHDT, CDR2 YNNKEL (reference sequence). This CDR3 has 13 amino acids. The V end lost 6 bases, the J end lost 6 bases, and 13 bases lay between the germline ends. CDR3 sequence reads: CASRGVPWDTQYF. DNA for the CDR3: TGTGCCAGCAGAGGGGTTCCGTGGGATACGCAGTATTTT.

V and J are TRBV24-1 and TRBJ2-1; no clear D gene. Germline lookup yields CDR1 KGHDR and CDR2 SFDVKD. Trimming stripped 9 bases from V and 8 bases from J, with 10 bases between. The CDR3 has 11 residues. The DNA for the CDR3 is TGTGCCACCGAACGTGGGGATGAGCAGTTCTTC. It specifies CATERGDEQFF.

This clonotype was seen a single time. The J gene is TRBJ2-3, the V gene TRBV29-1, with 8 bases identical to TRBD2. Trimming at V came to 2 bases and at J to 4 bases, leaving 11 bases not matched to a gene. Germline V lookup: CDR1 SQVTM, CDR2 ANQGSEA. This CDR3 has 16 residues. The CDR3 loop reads CSVERGVAGRADTQYF. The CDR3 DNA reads TGCAGCGTTGAAAGGGGAGTAGCGGGGCGAGCAGATACGCAGTATTTT.

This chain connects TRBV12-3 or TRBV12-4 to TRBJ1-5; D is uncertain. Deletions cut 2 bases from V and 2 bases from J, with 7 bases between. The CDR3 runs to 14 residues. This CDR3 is CASSLSGGNQPQHF. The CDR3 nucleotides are TGTGCCAGCAGTTTATCTGGGGGCAATCAGCCCCAGCATTTT.

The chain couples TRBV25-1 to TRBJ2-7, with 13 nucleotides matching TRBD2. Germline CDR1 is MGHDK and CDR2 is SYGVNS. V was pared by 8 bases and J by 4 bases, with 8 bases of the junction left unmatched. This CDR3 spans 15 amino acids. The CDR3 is CASATSGRARYEQYF. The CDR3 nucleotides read TGTGCCAGCGCCACTAGCGGGAGGGCCAGGTACGAGCAGTACTTC.

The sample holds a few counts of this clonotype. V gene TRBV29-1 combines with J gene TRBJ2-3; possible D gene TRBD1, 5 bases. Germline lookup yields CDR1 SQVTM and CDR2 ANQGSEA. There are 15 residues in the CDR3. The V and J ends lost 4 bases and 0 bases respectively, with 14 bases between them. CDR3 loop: CSVGWIRDSTDTQYF. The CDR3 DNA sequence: TGCAGCGTTGGGTGGATCAGGGATAGCACAGATACGCAGTATTTT.

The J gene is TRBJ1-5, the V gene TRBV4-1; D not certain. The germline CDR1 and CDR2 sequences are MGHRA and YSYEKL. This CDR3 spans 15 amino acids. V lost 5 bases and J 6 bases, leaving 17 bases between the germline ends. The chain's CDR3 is CASSGPDIGFQPQHF. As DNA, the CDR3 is TGCGCCAGCAGCGGACCCGATATTGGGTTTCAGCCCCAGCATTTT.

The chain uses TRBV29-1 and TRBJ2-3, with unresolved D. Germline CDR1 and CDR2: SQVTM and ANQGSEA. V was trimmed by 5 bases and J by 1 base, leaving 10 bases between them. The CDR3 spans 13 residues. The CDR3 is CSVRMSGTDTQYF. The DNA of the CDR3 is TGCAGCGTTAGGATGTCTGGCACAGATACGCAGTATTTT.

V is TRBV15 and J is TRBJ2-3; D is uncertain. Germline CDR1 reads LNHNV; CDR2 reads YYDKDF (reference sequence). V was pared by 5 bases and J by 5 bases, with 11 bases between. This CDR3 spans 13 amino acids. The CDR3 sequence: CATSRDFIDTQYF. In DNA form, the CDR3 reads TGTGCCACCAGCCGTGACTTCATAGATACGCAGTATTTT.

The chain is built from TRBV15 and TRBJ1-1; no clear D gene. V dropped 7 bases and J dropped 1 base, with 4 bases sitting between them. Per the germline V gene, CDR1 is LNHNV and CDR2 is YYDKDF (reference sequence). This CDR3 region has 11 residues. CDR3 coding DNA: TGTGCCACCACCAAGAACACTGAAGCTTTCTTT. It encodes CATTKNTEAFF.

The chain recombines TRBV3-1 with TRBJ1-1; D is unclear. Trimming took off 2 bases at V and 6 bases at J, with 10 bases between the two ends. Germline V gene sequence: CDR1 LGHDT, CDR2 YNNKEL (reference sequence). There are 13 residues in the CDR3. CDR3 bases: TGTGCCAGCAGCCAAATTGTCGCAGCTGAAGCTTTCTTT. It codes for CASSQIVAAEAFF. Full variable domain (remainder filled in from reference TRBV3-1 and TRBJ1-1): DTAVSQTPKYLVTQMGNDKSIKCEQNLGHDTMYWYKQDSKKFLKIMFSYNNKELIINETVPNRFSPKSPDKAHLNLHINSLELGDSAVYFCASSQIVAAEAFFGQGTRLTVV.

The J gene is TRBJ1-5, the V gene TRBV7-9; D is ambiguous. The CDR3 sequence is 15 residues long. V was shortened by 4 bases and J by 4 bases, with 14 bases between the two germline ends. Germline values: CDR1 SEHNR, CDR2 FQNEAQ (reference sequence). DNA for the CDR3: TGTGCCAGCAGCTCGAGTTTAGGGTCTAATCAGCCCCAGCATTTT. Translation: CASSSSLGSNQPQHF. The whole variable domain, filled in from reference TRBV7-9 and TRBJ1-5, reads DTGVSQNPRHKITKRGQNVTFRCDPISEHNRLYWYRQTLGQGPEFLTYFQNEAQLEKSRLLSDRFSAERPKGSFSTLEIQRTEQGDSAMYLCASSSSLGSNQPQHFGDGTRLSIL.

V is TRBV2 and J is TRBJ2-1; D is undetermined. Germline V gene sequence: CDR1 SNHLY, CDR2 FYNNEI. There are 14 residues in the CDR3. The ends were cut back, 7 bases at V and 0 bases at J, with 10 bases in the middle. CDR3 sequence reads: CASNPQSSYNEQFF. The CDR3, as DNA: TGTGCCAGCAACCCCCAAAGCTCCTACAATGAGCAGTTCTTC.

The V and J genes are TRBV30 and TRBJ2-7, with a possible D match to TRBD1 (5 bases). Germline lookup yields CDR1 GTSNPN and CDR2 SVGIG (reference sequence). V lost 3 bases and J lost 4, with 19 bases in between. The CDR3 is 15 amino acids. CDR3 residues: CAWSVPWVKGYEQYF. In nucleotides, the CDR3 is TGTGCCTGGAGCGTACCGTGGGTTAAGGGGTACGAGCAGTACTTC.

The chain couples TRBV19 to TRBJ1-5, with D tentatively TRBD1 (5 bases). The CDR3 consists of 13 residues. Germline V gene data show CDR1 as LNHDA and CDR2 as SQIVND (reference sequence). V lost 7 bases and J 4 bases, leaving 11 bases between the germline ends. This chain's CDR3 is CASTRARNQPQHF. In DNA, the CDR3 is TGTGCCAGTACCAGGGCCCGAAATCAGCCCCAGCATTTT.

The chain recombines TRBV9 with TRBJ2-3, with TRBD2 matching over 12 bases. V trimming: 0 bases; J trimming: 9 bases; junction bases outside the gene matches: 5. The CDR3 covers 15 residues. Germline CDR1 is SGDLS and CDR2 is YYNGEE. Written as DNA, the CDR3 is TGTGCCAGCAGCGTAGGACTAGCGGGAGTAGAGACGCAGTATTTT. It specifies CASSVGLAGVETQYF.

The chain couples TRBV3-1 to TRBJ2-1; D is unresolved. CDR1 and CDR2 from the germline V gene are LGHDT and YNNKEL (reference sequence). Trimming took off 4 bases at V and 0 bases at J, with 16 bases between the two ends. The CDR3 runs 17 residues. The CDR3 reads CASSPWVGGSSYNEQFF. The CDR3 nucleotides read TGTGCCAGCAGCCCCTGGGTCGGTGGTAGCTCCTACAATGAGCAGTTCTTC.

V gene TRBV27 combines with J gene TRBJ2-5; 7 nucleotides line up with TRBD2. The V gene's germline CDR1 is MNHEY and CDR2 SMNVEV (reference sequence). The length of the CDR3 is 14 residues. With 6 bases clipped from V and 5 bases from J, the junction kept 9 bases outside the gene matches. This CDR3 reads CASRRTSAMETQYF. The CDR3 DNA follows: TGTGCCAGCAGGAGAACTAGCGCTATGGAGACCCAGTACTTC.

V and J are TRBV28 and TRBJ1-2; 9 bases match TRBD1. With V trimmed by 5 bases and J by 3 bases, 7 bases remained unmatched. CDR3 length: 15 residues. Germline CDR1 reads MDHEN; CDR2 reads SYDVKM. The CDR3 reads CASSPGQGRDYGYTF. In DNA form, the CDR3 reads TGTGCCAGCAGTCCCGGACAGGGGAGGGACTATGGCTACACCTTC.

The CDR3 DNA follows: TGCAGTGCTAGAACAAACAGGGGGCGCTTTTTTGACGTCAGTGAAGCTTTCTTT. Translated: CSARTNRGRFFDVSEAFF. V is TRBV20-1 and J is TRBJ1-1; 9 bases map to TRBD1. Germline CDR1 and CDR2: DFQATT and SNEGSKA (reference sequence). CDR3 size: 18 residues. With V trimmed by 2 bases and J by 7 bases, 20 bases remained unmatched.